The clone carrying this T cell receptor (beta chain) was found a few times. The data derive from a study of T-cell memory formation after mild COVID-19. The CDR3 loop spans 15 amino acids. Between the trimmed V and J ends, which lost 0 bases and 6 bases, there was a span of 14 bases. Germline V lookup: CDR1 LGHDT, CDR2 YNNKEL (reference sequence). TCRdb re-derived calls from the 5' RACE reads in MiXCR, one entry per CDR3 protein. Of approximately 500,000 distinct CDR3 sequences listed, roughly 25% were seen once; the top ten hold approximately 12%. The sequence was obtained from an adult woman who had mild COVID-19 (a few samples of this study predate the infection). Cell type and time point are not known. Material: PBMCs or a T cell subset sorted from them (not recorded which). This chain joins TRBV3-1 and TRBJ1-1; D unresolved. CDR3 amino acids: CASSQEGLRGSEAFF. The CDR3 DNA sequence: TGTGCCAGCAGCCAAGAAGGCCTGCGTGGATCTGAAGCTTTCTTT.